Following are 7 T cell receptor beta chains from one sample sequenced in a study of T cells in pancreatic ductal adenocarcinoma. No neoadjuvant therapy was given to the selected pancreatic ductal adenocarcinoma patients before their surgery. Profiling relied on immunoSEQ multiplex PCR, and the TCRdb table lists in-frame clones only, not all of them. This sample has roughly 100,000 clones, with about 95% found just once. Material: PBMCs. Receptor source: a human donor with pancreatic ductal adenocarcinoma.

The genes are TRBV18 and TRBJ2-1, with 12 bases lining up with TRBD2. From germline, CDR1 is KGHSH and CDR2 LQKENI. The CDR3 runs to 17 residues. V dropped 3 bases and J dropped 1; count of bases not matched to a gene: 4. Here the CDR3 DNA reads TGTGCCAGCTCACCCGAACTAGCGGGAGGATCCTACAATGAGCAGTTCTTC. This encodes CASSPELAGGSYNEQFF.

On this clone: Other DNA sequences from this sample encode an identical CDR3 as well. V usage is TRBV29-1 and J usage is TRBJ2-3; 8 bases fit TRBD2. The CDR3 loop spans 13 amino acids. The V gene end was trimmed by 2 bases and the J gene end by 6 bases; junction bases not matched to a gene: 4. Germline CDR1 reads SQVTM; CDR2 reads ANQGSEA. CDR3 protein: CSVELLAGDTQYF. The CDR3 nucleotides are TGCAGCGTTGAATTATTAGCGGGGGATACGCAGTATTTT.

The chain carries TRBV7-9 and TRBJ1-2, with 8 bases fitting TRBD1. Germline-derived CDR1 and CDR2 are SEHNR and FQNEAQ (reference sequence). This CDR3 region has 14 residues. Trimming cost V 4 bases and J 3 bases; bases outside gene matches: 4. The chain's CDR3 is CASSSPTGDYGYTF. CDR3 coding DNA: TGTGCCAGCAGCTCCCCGACAGGGGACTATGGCTACACCTTC. The variable domain in full, with the rest retrieved from reference TRBV7-9 and TRBJ1-2, is DTGVSQNPRHKITKRGQNVTFRCDPISEHNRLYWYRQTLGQGPEFLTYFQNEAQLEKSRLLSDRFSAERPKGSFSTLEIQRTEQGDSAMYLCASSSPTGDYGYTFGSGTRLTVV.

This sequence joins TRBV28 and TRBJ2-7; a weak D match, TRBD1 (6 bases). V was trimmed by 0 bases and J by 1 base, leaving 10 bases between them. Germline V CDR1 and CDR2: MDHEN, SYDVKM. This CDR3 has 15 residues. CDR3 sequence reads: CASSLWAGVSYEQYF. The CDR3 DNA reads as TGTGCCAGCAGTTTATGGGCAGGGGTATCCTACGAGCAGTACTTC.

This clone was recorded only once. The gene calls are TRBV29-1 and TRBJ2-5; D might be TRBD2 (6 bases). Trimming took 4 bases from V and 5 from J, leaving 14 bases between them. Germline lookup yields CDR1 SQVTM and CDR2 ANQGSEA. The CDR3 is 13 residues long. The CDR3 DNA sequence: TGCAGCGTTGGGGACGCGGGGTCGGAGACCCAGTACTTC. It yields the protein CSVGDAGSETQYF.

This clone has only one observation. The chain links TRBV7-2 to TRBJ2-2; a weak D match, TRBD1 (6 bases). Per the germline V gene, CDR1 is SGHTA and CDR2 is FQGNSA. The CDR3 length is 13 residues. V was pared by 7 bases and J by 2 bases, with 8 bases between. The CDR3 here is CASNRDNTGELFF. DNA for the CDR3: TGTGCCAGCAACAGGGATAACACCGGGGAGCTGTTTTTT. Complete variable domain (other parts from reference TRBV7-2 and TRBJ2-2): GAGVSQSPSNKVTEKGKDVELRCDPISGHTALYWYRQSLGQGLEFLIYFQGNSAPDKSGLPSDRFSAERTGGSVSTLTIQRTQQEDSAVYLCASNRDNTGELFFGEGSRLTVL.

The V and J genes are TRBV7-2 and TRBJ2-3; TRBD1 might be the D (6 bases). The germline CDR1 and CDR2 sequences are SGHTA and FQGNSA. The germline V and J ends were trimmed by 5 bases and 2 bases, with 14 bases remaining between them. The CDR3 is 15 residues long. CDR3 nucleotides: TGTGCCAGCAGCCAAGACAGGACCTCCACAGATACGCAGTATTTT. It translates to CASSQDRTSTDTQYF.